What follows is one T cell receptor beta chain and its context. The antigen is unknown. The entry originates in a study of neoadjuvant nivolumab and ipilimumab in lung cancer. Regarding the study as a whole: TCR richness and clonality were higher in tumors than adjacent uninvolved lung. Only two of four nivolumab-treated tumors gained richness and clonality by surgery.

This CDR3 spans 14 amino acids. Germline V gene lookup returns CDR1 SGHAT and CDR2 FQNNGV. Trimming shortened V by 1 base and J by 4 bases, and 8 bases separated the two germline ends. Sequenced by immunoSEQ multiplex PCR; TCRdb stores in-frame clones only, minus some. The table has 40,000 to 55,000 clones, around 88% seen once; the top ten hold around 3.6%. The rearrangement links TRBV11-2 to TRBJ2-1; unclear D gene. The sequenced sample was blood, obtained before neoadjuvant nivolumab, alone or with ipilimumab. The receptor comes from an adult with non-small cell lung cancer. Some clones in this sample may be carry-over from other donors' samples. CDR3 amino acids: CASSLVGGYNEQFF. The CDR3 DNA reads TGTGCCAGCAGCTTAGTCGGCGGTTACAATGAGCAGTTCTTC.